One and the same sample provided the 26 T cell receptor beta chains below, sequenced in a study of blood T cell repertoires in COVID-19. Some clones are missing from TCRdb's copy, which holds only in-frame ones; the method was immunoSEQ multiplex PCR. The profile covers 150,000 or so clones, with about 81% appearing a single time and around 10% taken by the ten largest. The sequencing input was peripheral blood. All receptors derive from a man between 60 and 75 years old with active or convalescent COVID-19.

Of note for this clone: This CDR3 is also generated by other DNA sequences in the sample. This chain joins TRBV3-1 (or the pseudogene TRBV3-2) and TRBJ1-2, with D perhaps TRBD1 (6 bases). CDR1 LGHDT and CDR2 YNNKEL come from the germline V gene (reference sequence). This CDR3 spans 14 amino acids. V lost 3 bases, J lost 3 bases, and 11 bases lay in between. CDR3 region: CASSQGRGDYGYTF. CDR3 in DNA: TGTGCCAGCAGCCAGGGCAGGGGAGACTATGGCTACACCTTC.

The rearrangement uses TRBV3-1 (or the pseudogene TRBV3-2) and TRBJ1-2; D may be TRBD1 (5 bases). V was shortened by 4 bases and J by 8 bases, with 20 bases between the two germline ends. There are 15 residues in the CDR3. Looked up from germline, CDR1 is LGHDT and CDR2 is YNNKEL (reference sequence). CDR3 amino acids: CASSPRPPGYDGYTF. CDR3 nucleotide sequence: TGTGCCAGCAGCCCAAGACCCCCAGGGTACGACGGCTACACCTTC.

The rearrangement uses TRBV11-1 and TRBJ2-1, with 7 positions matching TRBD1. The V gene's germline CDR1 is SGHAT and CDR2 FQDESV (reference sequence). Losses at the gene ends were 6 bases for V and 3 bases for J; bases not matched to a gene: 5. The length of the CDR3 is 14 residues. The CDR3 DNA is TGTGCCAGCAGGGGACAGTCCGACTACAATGAGCAGTTCTTC. It yields the protein CASRGQSDYNEQFF. Combining the CDR3 with reference TRBV11-1 and TRBJ2-1 gives the whole variable domain EAEVAQSPRYKITEKSQAVAFWCDPISGHATLYWYRQILGQGPELLVQFQDESVVDDSQLPKDRFSAERLKGVDSTLKIQPAELGDSAMYLCASRGQSDYNEQFFGPGTRLTVL.

This chain links TRBV7-2 with TRBJ2-7, with D tentatively TRBD2 (6 bases). Trimming cost V 5 bases and J 2 bases, with 13 bases left between them. Germline loops: CDR1 SGHTA, CDR2 FQGNSA. The CDR3 is 14 residues long. CDR3 nucleotides: TGTGCCAGCAGCCGCCCGTGGGAGGCCTACGAGCAGTACTTC. It codes for CASSRPWEAYEQYF. Supplemented by reference TRBV7-2 and TRBJ2-7, the full variable domain reads GAGVSQSPSNKVTEKGKDVELRCDPISGHTALYWYRQSLGQGLEFLIYFQGNSAPDKSGLPSDRFSAERTGGSVSTLTIQRTQQEDSAVYLCASSRPWEAYEQYFGPGTRLTVT.

The V gene is TRBV9, the J gene TRBJ1-2; TRBD1 might be the D (6 bases). CDR3 length equals 13 residues. V was pared by 4 bases and J by 8 bases, with 15 bases between. Germline loops: CDR1 SGDLS, CDR2 YYNGEE. The CDR3, as DNA: TGTGCCAGCAGCTCTGGACAGTGGGGAGGCTACACCTTC. This gives the protein CASSSGQWGGYTF.

This chain connects TRBV29-1 to TRBJ1-1; the D is unclear. Trimming shortened V by 4 bases and J by 7 bases, and 10 bases separated the two germline ends. The CDR3 spans 11 residues. CDR1 is SQVTM, CDR2 ANQGSEA, per germline. The CDR3 here is CSVAETLEAFF. Here the CDR3 DNA reads TGCAGCGTTGCGGAGACCCTTGAAGCTTTCTTT.

The chain joins TRBV7-3 to TRBJ1-2, with D perhaps TRBD1 (5 bases). Per germline, CDR1 SGHTA and CDR2 FQGTGA. V dropped 5 bases and J dropped 2 bases, with 9 bases sitting between them. This CDR3 has 13 amino acids. The CDR3 protein is CASSASGNYGYTF. The CDR3 DNA reads as TGTGCCAGCAGCGCCTCAGGGAACTATGGCTACACCTTC.

The chain links TRBV7-2 to TRBJ2-2; TRBD2 agrees at 9 bases. The trim removed 3 bases at V and 2 bases at J, leaving 7 bases unmatched. CDR3 length: 17 residues. Germline V CDR1 and CDR2: SGHTA, FQGNSA. This chain's CDR3 is CASSFLMTSGNTGELFF. The CDR3, as DNA: TGTGCCAGCAGCTTCCTAATGACTAGCGGCAACACCGGGGAGCTGTTTTTT.

V gene TRBV5-6 combines with J gene TRBJ1-2; 9 bases fit TRBD1. V was pared by 4 bases and J by 3 bases, with 1 base of the junction left unmatched. The CDR3 totals 13 residues. Germline V gene lookup returns CDR1 SGHDT and CDR2 YYEEEE. The CDR3 sequence is CASSGQGYYGYTF. DNA for the CDR3: TGTGCCAGCAGCGGACAGGGGTACTATGGCTACACCTTC. The full variable domain, rest sourced from reference TRBV5-6 and TRBJ1-2, is DAGVTQSPTHLIKTRGQQVTLRCSPKSGHDTVSWYQQALGQGPQFIFQYYEEEERQRGNFPDRFSGHQFPNYSSELNVNALLLGDSALYLCASSGQGYYGYTFGSGTRLTVV.

The V gene is TRBV19, the J gene TRBJ1-2, with TRBD1 as a possible D gene (5 bases). V was shortened by 3 bases and J by 4 bases, with 9 bases between the two germline ends. The germline gives CDR1 LNHDA, CDR2 SQIVND (reference sequence). This CDR3 comprises 13 residues. This CDR3 reads CASSIREAYGYTF. The DNA for the CDR3 is TGTGCCAGTAGTATCAGGGAGGCCTATGGCTACACCTTC.

V is TRBV10-3 and J is TRBJ2-5; the match to TRBD1 covers 8 bases. Germline loops: CDR1 ENHRY, CDR2 SYGVKD. The J segment lost 4 bases and the V segment lost 3 bases, leaving 7 bases of the junction unmatched. This CDR3 comprises 15 residues. Written as DNA, the CDR3 is TGTGCCATCAGTGACCTCGGACAGGGCGGAGAGACCCAGTACTTC. This codes for CAISDLGQGGETQYF.

This chain joins TRBV12-1 and TRBJ2-7; TRBD2 is the table's D call and was not checked against the DNA. TRBV12-1 is given as a pseudogene. The CDR3 spans 13 residues. CDR3 protein: CAILAGGFYEQYF. CDR3 bases: TGTGCCATACTAGCGGGAGGCTTCTACGAGCAGTACTTC.

This clone was recorded a few times. The chain is built from TRBV9 and TRBJ2-5, with 7 bases aligning to TRBD2. V gave up 2 bases and J gave up 2 bases; unmatched junction bases: 6. The CDR3 spans 15 residues. CDR1 is SGDLS and CDR2 is YYNGEE in the germline V gene. CDR3 DNA: TGTGCCAGCAGCGTCGGGACTACCCAACAAGAGACCCAGTACTTC. It translates to CASSVGTTQQETQYF.

The V call is TRBV3-1 (or the pseudogene TRBV3-2), the J call TRBJ2-1, with D possibly TRBD2 on 6 matching bases. The CDR3 totals 15 residues. With 1 base removed from V and 4 bases from J, the gap between germline ends came to 11 bases. Germline assignment: CDR1 LGHDT and CDR2 YNNKEL (reference sequence). The CDR3: CASSQGERVYNEQFF. The DNA of the CDR3 is TGTGCCAGCAGCCAAGGGGAGCGGGTATACAATGAGCAGTTCTTC.

This rearrangement joins TRBV6-5 to TRBJ1-1; D not certain. The CDR3 totals 14 residues. V was cut by 6 bases and J by 4 bases, with 15 bases left in between. Germline V gene sequence: CDR1 MNHEY, CDR2 SVGAGI. CDR3 protein: CASRAGGFGTEAFF. CDR3 nucleotides: TGTGCCAGCAGGGCCGGAGGGTTTGGCACTGAAGCTTTCTTT.

This clone was recorded only once. V is TRBV6-5 and J is TRBJ2-7; 11 bases align to TRBD2. CDR1 is MNHEY, CDR2 SVGAGI, per germline. The CDR3 consists of 13 residues. With 7 bases clipped from V and 5 bases from J, the junction kept 4 bases outside the gene matches. DNA of the CDR3: TGTGCCAGCAACCTAGCGGGGGGTGACGAGCAGTACTTC. It codes for CASNLAGGDEQYF.

The gene calls are TRBV19 and TRBJ2-2, with 9 bases lining up with TRBD1. Trimming at V came to 4 bases and at J to 6 bases, leaving 3 bases not matched to a gene. This CDR3 region has 14 residues. Germline CDR1 and CDR2: LNHDA and SQIVND (reference sequence). The CDR3 nucleotides are TGTGCCAGTAGTAACAGGGGGCGTCCCGGGGAGCTGTTTTTT. This codes for CASSNRGRPGELFF.

In its sample, this clone was seen a few times. The chain links TRBV29-1 to TRBJ2-1, with TRBD2 identical over 8 bases. The CDR3 sequence is 16 residues long. The V gene end was trimmed by 6 bases and the J gene end by 8 bases; junction bases not matched to a gene: 18. The germline gives CDR1 SQVTM, CDR2 ANQGSEA. The CDR3 protein is CSVIVRAGGPSDEQFF. DNA of the CDR3: TGCAGCGTAATTGTCCGGGCGGGAGGCCCGAGCGATGAGCAGTTCTTC.

This chain uses TRBV28 with TRBJ1-5; TRBD1 is a possible D gene (6 bases). Trimming removed 6 bases from V and 6 bases from J, with 15 bases in between. Germline V gives CDR1 MDHEN, CDR2 SYDVKM. This CDR3 is built from 14 residues. The chain's CDR3 is CASSLRRTAQPQHF. The CDR3 DNA reads TGTGCCAGCAGCCTGAGAAGGACAGCTCAGCCCCAGCATTTT.

The V call is TRBV2, the J call TRBJ1-4, with unresolved D. Deletions cut 7 bases from V and 7 bases from J, with 13 bases between. The CDR3 is made up of 13 amino acids. Looked up from germline, CDR1 is SNHLY and CDR2 is FYNNEI. CDR3 loop: CASMGSNVEKLFF. The CDR3, as DNA: TGTGCCAGCATGGGGAGCAACGTTGAAAAACTGTTTTTT.

The chain uses TRBV2 and TRBJ1-2, with D unclear. Germline lookup yields CDR1 SNHLY and CDR2 FYNNEI. Trimming cost V 1 base and J 7 bases, with 13 bases left between them. This CDR3 is 14 amino acids long. Here the CDR3 DNA reads TGTGCCAGCAGTGAAGATAACGGGATAGGTGGCTACACCTTC. Its translation: CASSEDNGIGGYTF.

V usage is TRBV4-2 and J usage is TRBJ2-3, with 11 bases fitting TRBD2. This CDR3 has 17 residues. Germline-derived CDR1 and CDR2 are LGHNA and YNFKEQ. V lost 4 bases to trimming and J lost 7 bases; unmatched junction nucleotides: 13. The CDR3 DNA is TGTGCCAGCAGCCCCGAGGCCACTAGCGGGAGTAGGTATACGCAGTATTTT. It specifies CASSPEATSGSRYTQYF.

DNA for the CDR3: TGTGCCAGCAGCTTGGAATCCGCAGTCACTGAAGCTTTCTTT. Its translation is CASSLESAVTEAFF. This chain joins TRBV5-4 and TRBJ1-1; D uncertain. Trimming cost V 0 bases and J 4 bases, with 10 bases left between them. Per the germline V gene, CDR1 is SGHNT and CDR2 is YYREEE (reference sequence). CDR3 length: 14 amino acids. Full variable domain (remainder filled in from reference TRBV5-4 and TRBJ1-1): ETGVTQSPTHLIKTRGQQVTLRCSSQSGHNTVSWYQQALGQGPQFIFQYYREEENGRGNFPPRFSGLQFPNYSSELNVNALELDDSALYLCASSLESAVTEAFFGQGTRLTVV.

The CDR3 spells CAISAGSYGYTF. CDR3 DNA sequence: TGTGCCATCTCAGCGGGGAGCTATGGCTACACCTTC. V and J are TRBV24-1 and TRBJ1-2; D is uncertain. The V end lost 11 bases, the J end lost 4 bases, and 13 bases lay between the germline ends. The CDR3 covers 12 residues. The germline CDR1 and CDR2 sequences are KGHDR and SFDVKD.

This clone is a singleton in its sample. This chain links TRBV4-2 with TRBJ1-2, with unresolved D. The germline CDR1 and CDR2 sequences are LGHNA and YNFKEQ. The V end lost 0 bases, the J end lost 9 bases, and 17 bases lay between the germline ends. The CDR3 runs to 15 residues. CDR3 protein: CASSQETTELPSYTF. Written as DNA, the CDR3 is TGTGCCAGCAGCCAAGAAACCACCGAACTCCCGAGCTACACCTTC.

This clone appeared a few times. V is TRBV3-1 (or the pseudogene TRBV3-2) and J is TRBJ2-1; D perhaps matches TRBD1 (6 bases). Trimming stripped 0 bases from V and 4 bases from J, with 13 bases between. The CDR3 extends over 16 amino acids. Per the germline V gene, CDR1 is LGHDT and CDR2 is YNNKEL (reference sequence). In DNA form, the CDR3 reads TGTGCCAGCAGCCAAGAGGGTGGGGGCGCATACAATGAGCAGTTCTTC. As protein: CASSQEGGGAYNEQFF.